Below are 2 T cell receptor beta chains sequenced from a single sample in a study of Ad26.COV2.S vaccination and SARS-CoV-2 variants. Using immunoSEQ multiplex PCR, the repertoire was profiled, and TCRdb retains in-frame clones only, with some absent. Of roughly 700,000 clones in the sample, around 89% were seen once. Indicated treatment: about 20 received Ad26.COV2.S at low or high dose, single or two shots; several received placebo; per-sample allocation not given. Following the first vaccine or placebo injection, samples were taken on day 63. Here the sequenced sample was peripheral blood, taken in a trial of Ad26.COV2.S vaccine versus placebo. The origin of the receptors is a person aged 18-65 years who received the Ad26.COV2.S COVID-19 vaccine or a placebo.

The genes are TRBV2 and TRBJ1-1; 7 bases align to TRBD1. CDR1 is SNHLY, CDR2 FYNNEI, per germline. CDR3 size: 13 residues. The junction had 3 bases not matched to a gene; V was cut back by 4 bases and J by 4 bases. The CDR3 spells CASSVSGGTEAFF. The CDR3 DNA follows: TGTGCCAGCAGTGTTTCAGGGGGCACTGAAGCTTTCTTT.

The chain carries TRBV30 and TRBJ2-5; D call uncertain. The CDR3 sequence is 12 residues long. V was pared by 1 base and J by 5 bases, with 8 bases between. Germline V gene sequence: CDR1 GTSNPN, CDR2 SVGIG (reference sequence). The CDR3 DNA sequence: TGTGCCTGGAGTGACCTGGATGAGACCCAGTACTTC. This translates into CAWSDLDETQYF.